A selection of T cell receptor beta chains follows, all from one sample in a study of long-term antiretroviral therapy in people with HIV. Repertoires were generated with immunoSEQ multiplex PCR, while TCRdb's copy carries only in-frame clones and drops some. The sample has some 15,000 clones; nearly 80% are singletons. This specimen was unsorted PBMCs, taken about 3.2 years after starting antiretroviral therapy. The receptors were gathered from a woman in her thirties or forties with HIV. Each CDR3 is given with its conserved first and last residue. The D gene is left open where the match is weak. The listing skips clone size in some rows; elsewhere it reads once, few, many or a size class.

j_call: TRBJ2-3; clone_size: -; v_call: TRBV6-1; d_call: -; cdr3_nt: TGTGCCAGCAGTGGACTAAAAATCACAGATACGCAGTATTTT; cdr3_aa: CASSGLKITDTQYF
j_call: TRBJ2-1; clone_size: -; v_call: TRBV12-5; d_call: TRBD2; cdr3_nt: TGTGCTAGTGGCGGGGCCAGAACTAGCGGGGGGGACCTTGAGCAGTTCTTC; cdr3_aa: CASGGARTSGGDLEQFF
j_call: TRBJ1-5; clone_size: -; v_call: TRBV30; d_call: -; cdr3_nt: TGTGCCTGGAGTGTAAGAATAAATCAGCCCCAGCATTTT; cdr3_aa: CAWSVRINQPQHF
j_call: TRBJ2-2; clone_size: -; v_call: TRBV18; d_call: TRBD1; cdr3_nt: TGTGCCAGCTCACCGAGGGCAGGGGGACCGAACACCGGGGAGCTGTTTTTT; cdr3_aa: CASSPRAGGPNTGELFF
j_call: TRBJ1-2; clone_size: -; v_call: TRBV5-1; d_call: TRBD1; cdr3_nt: TGCGCCAGCAGCTTGGACGGACAGGGGGCTAACTATGGCTACACCTTC; cdr3_aa: CASSLDGQGANYGYTF
j_call: TRBJ2-5; clone_size: -; v_call: TRBV29-1; d_call: TRBD1; cdr3_nt: TGCAGCGTTGAAGATCTGGTGCAGGGACAGGGGGATAATGGGGAGACCCAGTACTTC; cdr3_aa: CSVEDLVQGQGDNGETQYF
j_call: TRBJ2-7; clone_size: -; v_call: TRBV5-1; d_call: TRBD1; cdr3_nt: TGCGCCAGCAGCTTGGGACGGGACAGGGCTACCTACGAGCAGTACTTC; cdr3_aa: CASSLGRDRATYEQYF
j_call: TRBJ1-1; clone_size: -; v_call: TRBV7-9; d_call: TRBD1; cdr3_nt: TGTGCCAGCAGCGCAACAGGGGGTACTGAAGCTTTCTTT; cdr3_aa: CASSATGGTEAFF
j_call: TRBJ2-5; clone_size: once; v_call: TRBV7-8; d_call: -; cdr3_nt: TGTGCCAGCAGCTTAGCGGAAGGGACTCGCAAAGAGACCCAGTACTTC; cdr3_aa: CASSLAEGTRKETQYF
j_call: TRBJ2-5; clone_size: once; v_call: TRBV5-4; d_call: -; cdr3_nt: TGTGCCAGCAGCTCGACAGGCAGCCGGGAGACCCAGTACTTC; cdr3_aa: CASSSTGSRETQYF
j_call: TRBJ1-4; clone_size: once; v_call: TRBV7-9; d_call: -; cdr3_nt: TGTGCCAGCAGCTCTTTGGAAGGGGTCCGGCCTAATGAAAAACTGTTTTTT; cdr3_aa: CASSSLEGVRPNEKLFF
j_call: TRBJ1-4; clone_size: once; v_call: TRBV29-1; d_call: -; cdr3_nt: TGCAGCGTTGCGTGGGACCGGGGTATGGAACTGTTTTTT; cdr3_aa: CSVAWDRGMELFF
j_call: TRBJ2-5; clone_size: -; v_call: TRBV29-1; d_call: TRBD1; cdr3_nt: TGCAGCGTATACTTCGGGGGACAGGGAAAGGAGACCCAGTACTTC; cdr3_aa: CSVYFGGQGKETQYF
j_call: TRBJ1-5; clone_size: -; v_call: TRBV7-2; d_call: TRBD1; cdr3_nt: TGTGCCAGCAGCACACAGGGGAGAGGACAGCCCCAGCATTTT; cdr3_aa: CASSTQGRGQPQHF
j_call: TRBJ2-7; clone_size: -; v_call: TRBV6-5; d_call: TRBD1; cdr3_nt: TGTGCCAGCAGTTTAACAGGGGGCACCTCCTACGAGCAGTACTTC; cdr3_aa: CASSLTGGTSYEQYF
j_call: TRBJ1-5; clone_size: -; v_call: TRBV2; d_call: TRBD1; cdr3_nt: TGTGCCAGCAGCGGGACAGGGGGCATTCAGCCCCAGCATTTT; cdr3_aa: CASSGTGGIQPQHF
j_call: TRBJ1-5; clone_size: -; v_call: TRBV27; d_call: -; cdr3_nt: TGTGCCAGCAGAGATGCAGCGACTCGTGAGCCCCAGCATTTT; cdr3_aa: CASRDAATREPQHF
j_call: TRBJ1-2; clone_size: once; v_call: TRBV6-5; d_call: -; cdr3_nt: TGTGCCAGCAGTAGCCAGGCTCGGATGGATGGCTACACCTTC; cdr3_aa: CASSSQARMDGYTF
j_call: TRBJ2-1; clone_size: once; v_call: TRBV6-1; d_call: TRBD2; cdr3_nt: TGTGCCAGCAGTGCCTACTCAGGCGGGGGTCTCAATGAGCAGTTCTTC; cdr3_aa: CASSAYSGGGLNEQFF
j_call: TRBJ2-3; clone_size: -; v_call: TRBV5-6; d_call: TRBD2; cdr3_nt: TGTGCCAGCTTAACCGGGACTAGCGGGGGGCACGCGGGGGATACGCAGTATTTT; cdr3_aa: CASLTGTSGGHAGDTQYF
j_call: TRBJ2-3; clone_size: -; v_call: TRBV7-9; d_call: -; cdr3_nt: TGTGCCAGCAGCAACCAAAGGGAGCCGGGGGCAGATACGCAGTATTTT; cdr3_aa: CASSNQREPGADTQYF
j_call: TRBJ1-1; clone_size: -; v_call: TRBV10-3; d_call: -; cdr3_nt: TGTGCCATCAATGACAACAAGATGAACACTGAAGCTTTCTTT; cdr3_aa: CAINDNKMNTEAFF
j_call: TRBJ2-5; clone_size: -; v_call: TRBV5-1; d_call: TRBD1; cdr3_nt: TGCGCCAGCAGCTCCGGACAGGCCCAAGAGACCCAGTACTTC; cdr3_aa: CASSSGQAQETQYF
j_call: TRBJ1-1; clone_size: -; v_call: TRBV9; d_call: TRBD1; cdr3_nt: TGTGCCAGCAGCGCGCACACCGGGACAGGGAGGGAAGCTTTCTTT; cdr3_aa: CASSAHTGTGREAFF
j_call: TRBJ1-3; clone_size: -; v_call: TRBV7-9; d_call: -; cdr3_nt: TGTGCCATCCCCGGTGAGGCGTCTGGAAACACCATATATTTT; cdr3_aa: CAIPGEASGNTIYF
j_call: TRBJ2-1; clone_size: -; v_call: TRBV7-9; d_call: TRBD2; cdr3_nt: TGTGCCAGCAGGGGTACTAGCGGGGCCATCAATGAGCAGTTCTTC; cdr3_aa: CASRGTSGAINEQFF
j_call: TRBJ1-2; clone_size: few; v_call: TRBV10-1; d_call: -; cdr3_nt: TGCGCCAGCAGAGAGGATGAGGTTAACTATGGCTACACCTTC; cdr3_aa: CASREDEVNYGYTF
j_call: TRBJ1-4; clone_size: -; v_call: TRBV30; d_call: -; cdr3_nt: TGTGCCTGGAGTCCCCGGGACACTACCGCAACTAATGAAAAACTGTTTTTT; cdr3_aa: CAWSPRDTTATNEKLFF
j_call: TRBJ2-3; clone_size: -; v_call: TRBV13; d_call: -; cdr3_nt: TGTGCCAGCAGCAGCTCGGGTGGGACAGATACGCAGTATTTT; cdr3_aa: CASSSSGGTDTQYF
j_call: TRBJ1-1; clone_size: -; v_call: TRBV5-1; d_call: -; cdr3_nt: TGCGCCAGCAGCGTGATGGCAGACAACACTGAAGCTTTCTTT; cdr3_aa: CASSVMADNTEAFF
j_call: TRBJ1-4; clone_size: few; v_call: TRBV5-1; d_call: -; cdr3_nt: TGCGCCAGCAGCTTGGCGAGGTGGACAACTAATGAAAAACTGTTTTTT; cdr3_aa: CASSLARWTTNEKLFF
j_call: TRBJ1-1; clone_size: -; v_call: TRBV5-1; d_call: -; cdr3_nt: TGCGCCAGCAGCTTGATGGACCAAACGACTGAAGCTTTCTTT; cdr3_aa: CASSLMDQTTEAFF
j_call: TRBJ1-1; clone_size: -; v_call: TRBV4-3; d_call: TRBD1; cdr3_nt: TGCGCCAGCAGCCTTAACCGGGACAGGGGAGAAGCTTTCTTT; cdr3_aa: CASSLNRDRGEAFF
j_call: TRBJ2-1; clone_size: -; v_call: TRBV7-9; d_call: TRBD2; cdr3_nt: TGTGCCAGCAGCTTTGGCGGGGGGTCGGTTTCGTACAATGAGCAGTTCTTC; cdr3_aa: CASSFGGGSVSYNEQFF
j_call: TRBJ1-1; clone_size: once; v_call: TRBV18; d_call: -; cdr3_nt: TGTGCCAGCTCACCAGGGACGAACACTGAAGCTTTCTTT; cdr3_aa: CASSPGTNTEAFF
j_call: TRBJ1-6; clone_size: once; v_call: TRBV30; d_call: -; cdr3_nt: TGTGCCTGGGACCGATACCCGATCCGGGACCCAGCAGATAATTCACCCCTCCACTTT; cdr3_aa: CAWDRYPIRDPADNSPLHF
j_call: TRBJ1-1; clone_size: -; v_call: TRBV5-8; d_call: -; cdr3_nt: TGTGCCAGCAGTTTCCGAGGGGTCACTGAAGCTTTCTTT; cdr3_aa: CASSFRGVTEAFF
j_call: TRBJ2-3; clone_size: -; v_call: TRBV2; d_call: TRBD2; cdr3_nt: TGTGCCAGCAGTGGGACTAGCCCGGAAGATACGCAGTATTTT; cdr3_aa: CASSGTSPEDTQYF
j_call: TRBJ1-2; clone_size: -; v_call: TRBV5-1; d_call: -; cdr3_nt: TGCGCCAGCAGCTTGGGGCAGGGAAATGGCTACACCTTC; cdr3_aa: CASSLGQGNGYTF
j_call: TRBJ1-1; clone_size: -; v_call: TRBV10-2; d_call: TRBD1; cdr3_nt: TGCGCCAGCATTCCCCAGCCGGGACAGGGTAACATGAACACTGAAGCTTTCTTT; cdr3_aa: CASIPQPGQGNMNTEAFF
j_call: TRBJ1-1; clone_size: -; v_call: TRBV29-1; d_call: -; cdr3_nt: TGCAGCGTTTCTGAAGTCGGGCTGCGGAGAAATTTGAACACTGAAGCTTTCTTT; cdr3_aa: CSVSEVGLRRNLNTEAFF
j_call: TRBJ2-1; clone_size: -; v_call: TRBV7-8; d_call: TRBD2; cdr3_nt: TGTGCCAGCAGCTTAGCGCAAGCGGGGGCTAGGACCTACAATGAGCAGTTCTTC; cdr3_aa: CASSLAQAGARTYNEQFF
j_call: TRBJ2-7; clone_size: -; v_call: TRBV7-9; d_call: -; cdr3_nt: TGTGCCAGCACGCCCGGGGATTTGACTCTCTACGAGCAGTACTTC; cdr3_aa: CASTPGDLTLYEQYF
j_call: TRBJ2-7; clone_size: -; v_call: TRBV7-9; d_call: -; cdr3_nt: TGTGCCAGCAGCTTATACCTAACAGAGTACCAATACGAGCAGTACTTC; cdr3_aa: CASSLYLTEYQYEQYF
j_call: TRBJ2-3; clone_size: -; v_call: TRBV7-2; d_call: -; cdr3_nt: TGTGCCAGCAGCTTAGAATTTTATGGGGGCGCAGATACGCAGTATTTT; cdr3_aa: CASSLEFYGGADTQYF